Included here is one T cell receptor (beta chain) sequence, with context. It lacks a known antigen. Base quality data are lacking; no much larger clone is found one base away. This sample is part of a study of T cell responses to AZD1222 COVID-19 vaccine (dated by TCRdb to about 2021). Looking at the study overall: AZD1222 recipients whose second dose came at about 4 weeks and those whose second dose came at about 12 weeks were combined into one group, since spike-specific TCR depth and breadth did not differ between the two schedules. TCR sequencing covered some 240 trial participants: around 210 given two doses of AZD1222 and 26 given two doses of MenACWY control vaccine. Trial participants were enrolled into age subgroups of 18-55, 56-69 and 70-plus years, which contained about 150, 27 and 61 TCR-sequenced participants, respectively. What the research found in general, with its limitations: After two AZD1222 doses, both the breadth and the depth of spike-specific TCRs were significantly higher than at day 0 and than in MenACWY recipients. In the small 56-69-year group, the increase in depth fell short of significance, most likely because of low power. Only six or seven AZD1222 recipients were SARS-CoV-2 seropositive at baseline, limiting conclusions about previously exposed vaccinees. The whole spike protein was spanned by vaccine-associated CD4 TCRs, and dominant responses were seen in regions 160-218 and 743-854. Most participants were white British and females outnumbered males, and the authors suggested that clonal diversity may have been underestimated. Reportedly, close to half of the unique spike-specific TCRs recognized epitopes lying outside the regions that are mutated in the B.1.351 and B.1.1.7 variants. Because no day 14 peak-response samples were available, repertoires were characterized only after the peak T cell response.

This specimen's time point label, per the study, means: baseline before first vaccination. Vaccinee samples came from UK trials COV001 and COV002, including a single-blind randomized controlled phase 2/3 trial of AZD1222 (ChAdOx1 nCoV-19) in healthy adults. For TCRbeta chain sequencing, PBMC samples from trial participants were taken at day 0 and at day 28 after the second dose. The CDR3 regions of human TCRbeta chains were analyzed by immunosequencing. The study's own analysis went as follows. TCRs in the repertoires were matched against a reference library of SARS-CoV-2-specific TCRs that had been generated with the MIRA antigen-specificity platform. Breadth was defined as the fraction of unique TCRs that were SARS-CoV-2-associated. Depth was defined as the fraction of total T cells that were SARS-CoV-2-associated. Using the MIRA data, each spike-specific TCR was assigned both to the spike region to which the TCR was reactive and to a CD4 or CD8 class. Log10-transformed breadth and depth values were compared by one-way ANOVA with Sidak's multiple comparisons tests. TCRdb re-hosts the immuneACCESS table, in-frame sequences only. Its copies lack some clones; in the studies checked, an unresolved V gene accounts for under half of them, and the cause for the rest is not known. The V and J calls and clone size were taken over from that table, and D and trimming were inferred from the DNA. The sample contains roughly 190,000 clones, roughly 93% of them found a single time. Roughly 0.99% of the sample belongs to the ten largest clones.

This specimen consisted of peripheral blood, obtained on day 0 of AZD1222 vaccination. This TCR came from an adult in good health.

The CDR3 amino acid sequence is: CAISESRGGDEQFF. The nucleotide sequence reads as follows: TGTGCCATCAGTGAGTCCCGGGGGGGCGATGAGCAGTTCTTC. This sequence uses TRBV10-3 and TRBJ2-1, with TRBD2 matching 8 junction bases. CDR1 and CDR2, looked up from the germline V gene, are ENHRY and SYGVKD. Ends trimmed: V by 0 bases, J by 8 bases; bases unmatched to a gene: 3. The CDR3 spans 14 residues, from the cysteine through the phenylalanine. The kept DNA is CDR3 alone, 42 bases in frame from the first base.